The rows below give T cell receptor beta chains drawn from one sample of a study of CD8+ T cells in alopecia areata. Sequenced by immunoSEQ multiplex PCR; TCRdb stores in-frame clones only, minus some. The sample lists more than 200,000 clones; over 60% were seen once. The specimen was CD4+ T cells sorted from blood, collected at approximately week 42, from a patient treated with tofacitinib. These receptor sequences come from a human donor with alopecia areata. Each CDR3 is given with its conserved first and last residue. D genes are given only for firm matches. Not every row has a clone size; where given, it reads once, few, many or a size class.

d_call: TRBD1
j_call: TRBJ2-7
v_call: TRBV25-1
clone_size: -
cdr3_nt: TGTGCCAGCAGTGAAATAGGACAGGACCCCCGAGGCGAGCAGTACTTC
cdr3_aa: CASSEIGQDPRGEQYF

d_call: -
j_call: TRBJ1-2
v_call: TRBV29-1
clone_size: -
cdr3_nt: TGCAGCGTTGAAGAGGGTTTTCGCTATGGCTACACCTTC
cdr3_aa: CSVEEGFRYGYTF

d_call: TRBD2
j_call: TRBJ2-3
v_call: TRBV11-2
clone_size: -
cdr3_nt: TGTGCCAGCAGCTTAGGGTCAGCGGGGGGGACAGATACGCAGTATTTT
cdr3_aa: CASSLGSAGGTDTQYF

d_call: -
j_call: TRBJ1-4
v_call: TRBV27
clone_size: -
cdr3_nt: TGTGCCAGCAGTTTATCGTTCATCCTCACCGGGACGGCTAATGAAAAACTGTTTTTT
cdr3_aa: CASSLSFILTGTANEKLFF

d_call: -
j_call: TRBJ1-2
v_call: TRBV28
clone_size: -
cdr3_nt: TGTGCCAGCAGCCTTTCCACGGGCAGGGACTATGGCTACACCTTC
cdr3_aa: CASSLSTGRDYGYTF

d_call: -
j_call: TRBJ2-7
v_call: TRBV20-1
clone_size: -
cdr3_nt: TGCAGAGACTACGAGCAGTACTTC
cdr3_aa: CRDYEQYF

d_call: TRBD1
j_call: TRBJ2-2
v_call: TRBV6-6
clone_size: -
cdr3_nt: TGTGCCAGCAGAGGACAGGGGACCGGGGAGCTGTTTTTT
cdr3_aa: CASRGQGTGELFF

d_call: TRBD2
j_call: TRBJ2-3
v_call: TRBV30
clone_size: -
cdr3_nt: TGTGCCTGGAGTGTAGGTCTCGCTAGCGGGGTGGGAGATACGCAGTATTTT
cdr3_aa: CAWSVGLASGVGDTQYF

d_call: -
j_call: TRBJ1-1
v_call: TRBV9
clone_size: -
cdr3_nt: TGTGCCAGCAGCGTAGACCCCCTGGGCAGGGCTGGAGAAGCTTTCTTT
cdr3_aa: CASSVDPLGRAGEAFF

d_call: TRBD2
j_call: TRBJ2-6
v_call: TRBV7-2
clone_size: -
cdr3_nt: TGTGCCAGCAGCTTATCGACGGGGGGAGCAGGGGCCAACGTCCTGACTTTC
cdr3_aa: CASSLSTGGAGANVLTF

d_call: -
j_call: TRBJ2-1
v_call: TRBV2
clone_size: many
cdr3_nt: TGTGCCAGCAGGACCCGCCGGACTCCAGACAATGAGCAGTTCTTC
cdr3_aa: CASRTRRTPDNEQFF

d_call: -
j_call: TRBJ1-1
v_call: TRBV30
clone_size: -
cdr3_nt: TGTGCCTGGGAGGTCTACAAGGCCACTGAAGCTTTCTTT
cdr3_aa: CAWEVYKATEAFF

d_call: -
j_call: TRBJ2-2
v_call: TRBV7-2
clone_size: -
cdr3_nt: TGTGCCAGCAGCCCTAGGACGGGCCTCAAGACCGGGGAGCTGTTTTTT
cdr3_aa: CASSPRTGLKTGELFF

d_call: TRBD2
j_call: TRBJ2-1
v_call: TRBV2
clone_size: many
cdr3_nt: TGTGCCAGCAGACCTCCTCCCCGACTAGCGGGGGGTAATGAGCAGTTCTTC
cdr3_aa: CASRPPPRLAGGNEQFF

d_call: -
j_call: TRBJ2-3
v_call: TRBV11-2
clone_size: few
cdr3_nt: TGTGCCAGCAGTCGGGGAGGGGGTCAGTATTTT
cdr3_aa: CASSRGGGQYF

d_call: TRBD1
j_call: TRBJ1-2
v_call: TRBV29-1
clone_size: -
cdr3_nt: TGCAGCGTCGGACAGGCCCCTAACTATGGCTACACCTTC
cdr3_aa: CSVGQAPNYGYTF

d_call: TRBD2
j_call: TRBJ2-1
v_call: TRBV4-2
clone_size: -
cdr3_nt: TGTGCCAGCAGCCAAGAAGATGTAGCGGGGGGACACAATGAGCAGTTCTTC
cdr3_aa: CASSQEDVAGGHNEQFF

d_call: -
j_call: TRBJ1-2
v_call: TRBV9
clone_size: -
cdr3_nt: TGTGCCAGCAGCGTAGATAGGGGAACCTATGGCTACACCTTC
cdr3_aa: CASSVDRGTYGYTF

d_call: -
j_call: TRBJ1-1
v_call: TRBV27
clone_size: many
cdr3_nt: TGTGCCAGCAGTCCCACTTTTTTCCGGAACACTGAAGCTTTCTTT
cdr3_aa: CASSPTFFRNTEAFF

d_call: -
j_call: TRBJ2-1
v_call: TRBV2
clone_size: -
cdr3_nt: TGTGCCAGCAGTCCCTCTTCGGGACGCTCCTACAATGAGCAGTTCTTC
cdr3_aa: CASSPSSGRSYNEQFF

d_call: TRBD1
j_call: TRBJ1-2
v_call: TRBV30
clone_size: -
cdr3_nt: TGTGCCGGCCCTAGACAGGGTAACTATGGCTACACCTTC
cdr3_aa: CAGPRQGNYGYTF

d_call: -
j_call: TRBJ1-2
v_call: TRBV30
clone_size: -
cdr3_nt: TGTGCCTGGAGCGCGGTGGGAAACTATGGCTACACCTTC
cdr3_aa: CAWSAVGNYGYTF

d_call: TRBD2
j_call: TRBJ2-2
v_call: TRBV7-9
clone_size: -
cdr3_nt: TGTGCCAGCAGCCCTCTAGCGGGTTTGAACACCGGGGAGCTGTTTTTT
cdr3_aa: CASSPLAGLNTGELFF

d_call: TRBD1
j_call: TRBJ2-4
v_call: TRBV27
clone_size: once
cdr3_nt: TGTGCCAGCAGCCATAACCAGGGGGTGGGGGCCAAAAACATTCAGTACTTC
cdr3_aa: CASSHNQGVGAKNIQYF

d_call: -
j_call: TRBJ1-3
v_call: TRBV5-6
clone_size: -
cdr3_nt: TGTGCCAGCAGTCGAAGGACAGCTGGAAACACCATATATTTT
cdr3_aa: CASSRRTAGNTIYF

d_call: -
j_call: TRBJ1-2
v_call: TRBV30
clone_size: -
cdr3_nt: TGTGCCTGCCTCCCCCCTAGTGGCTACACCTTC
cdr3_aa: CACLPPSGYTF

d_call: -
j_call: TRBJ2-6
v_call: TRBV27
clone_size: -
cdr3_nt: TGTGCCAGCAGTTTATTCGGTCTCGAGTCTGGGGCCAACGTCCTGACTTTC
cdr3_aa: CASSLFGLESGANVLTF

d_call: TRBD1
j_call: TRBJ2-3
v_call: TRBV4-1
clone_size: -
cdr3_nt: TGCGCCAGCAAGGCTGCGGGGACAGGGTCAGATACGCAGTATTTT
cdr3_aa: CASKAAGTGSDTQYF

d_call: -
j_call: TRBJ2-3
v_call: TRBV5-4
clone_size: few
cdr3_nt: TGTGCCAGCAGCAGACAGGATAGAAGAGATACGCAGTATTTT
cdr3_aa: CASSRQDRRDTQYF

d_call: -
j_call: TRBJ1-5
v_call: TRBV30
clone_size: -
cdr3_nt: TGTGCCTTCGGGGGGGGAGACAATCAGCCCCAGCATTTT
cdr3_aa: CAFGGGDNQPQHF

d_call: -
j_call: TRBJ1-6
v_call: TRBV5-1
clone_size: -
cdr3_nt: TGCGCCAGCAGCTTCGCCGGACTGTCGGCTTCACCCCTCCACTTT
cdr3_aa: CASSFAGLSASPLHF

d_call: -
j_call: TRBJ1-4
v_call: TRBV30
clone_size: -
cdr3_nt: TGTGCCTGGAGTAGGGGGACTGAAAAACTGTTTTTT
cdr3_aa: CAWSRGTEKLFF

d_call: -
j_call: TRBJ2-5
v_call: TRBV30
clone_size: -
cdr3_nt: TGTGCCTGGAGTGTACGAAGGGAAGAGACCCAGTACTTC
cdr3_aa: CAWSVRREETQYF

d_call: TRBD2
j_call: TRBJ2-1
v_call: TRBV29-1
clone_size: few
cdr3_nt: TGCAGCGTTCTTGAGATAGCGGGGGGTGAGCAGTTCTTC
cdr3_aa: CSVLEIAGGEQFF

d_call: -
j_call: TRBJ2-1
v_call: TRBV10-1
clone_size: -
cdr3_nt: TGCGCCAGCAGTGAGGGGTTTTCAAGCTCCTACAATGAGCAGTTCTTC
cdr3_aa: CASSEGFSSSYNEQFF

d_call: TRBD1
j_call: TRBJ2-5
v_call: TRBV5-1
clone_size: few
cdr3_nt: TGCGCCAGCAGCGAAAACAGGGGAAAAGAGACCCAGTACTTC
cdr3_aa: CASSENRGKETQYF

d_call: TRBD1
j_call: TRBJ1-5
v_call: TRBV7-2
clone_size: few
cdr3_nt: TGTGCCAGCAGCTACTCGGGGACAGAAAGCAATCAGCCCCAGCATTTT
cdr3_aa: CASSYSGTESNQPQHF

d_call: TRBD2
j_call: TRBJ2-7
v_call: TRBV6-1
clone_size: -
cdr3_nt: TGTGCCAGCAGTTCCTTTCTCCAGCGGGGCTACGAGCAGTACTTC
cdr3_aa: CASSSFLQRGYEQYF

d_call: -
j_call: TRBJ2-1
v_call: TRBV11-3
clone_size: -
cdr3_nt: TGTGCCAGCAGCTTAGGGCGCGGGTCTGGTGAGCAGTTCTTC
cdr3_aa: CASSLGRGSGEQFF

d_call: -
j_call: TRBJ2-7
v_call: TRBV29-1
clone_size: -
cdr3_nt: TGCAGCGTTTTTAAGGGCAGTCCCTACGAGCAGTACTTC
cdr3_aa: CSVFKGSPYEQYF

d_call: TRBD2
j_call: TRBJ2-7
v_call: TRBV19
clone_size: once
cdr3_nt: TGTGCCAGTGGCCCCGTGGGAGGGACGATTGGCTACGAGCAGTACTTC
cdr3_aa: CASGPVGGTIGYEQYF

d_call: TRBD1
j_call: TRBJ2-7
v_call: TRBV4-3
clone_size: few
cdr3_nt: TGCGCCAGCAGCCCGGACAGGGGATCAAGAGTTTTCTACGAGCAGTACTTC
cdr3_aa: CASSPDRGSRVFYEQYF

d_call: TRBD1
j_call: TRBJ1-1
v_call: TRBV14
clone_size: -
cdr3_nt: TGTGCCAGCAGCCTGGGACAGGGAGCTTTCTTT
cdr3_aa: CASSLGQGAFF

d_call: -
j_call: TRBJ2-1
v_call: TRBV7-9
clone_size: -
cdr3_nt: TGTGCCAGCACCTCAGACTTGGTATCAGAGTTCTTC
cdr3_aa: CASTSDLVSEFF

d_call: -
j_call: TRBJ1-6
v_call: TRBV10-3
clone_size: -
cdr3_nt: TGTGCCATCAGTGATCCCGGACTGAATTCACCCCTCCACTTT
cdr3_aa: CAISDPGLNSPLHF

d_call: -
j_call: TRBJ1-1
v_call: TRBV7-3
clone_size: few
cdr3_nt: TGTGCCAGCAGCTTATCTGAGAACACTGAAGCTTTCTTT
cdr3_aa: CASSLSENTEAFF

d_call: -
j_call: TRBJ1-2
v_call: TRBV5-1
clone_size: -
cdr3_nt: TGCGCCAGCAGCTGGGGAGGCTATGGCTACACCTTC
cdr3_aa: CASSWGGYGYTF

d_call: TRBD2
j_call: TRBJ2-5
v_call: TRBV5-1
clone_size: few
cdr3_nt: TGCGCCAGCAGCATTCTAGCGGGGCAAGAGACCCAGTACTTC
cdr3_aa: CASSILAGQETQYF

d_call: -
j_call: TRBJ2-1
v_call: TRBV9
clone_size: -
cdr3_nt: TGTGCCAGCAGCCCGTTCTTGCTAGCTAGTGAGCAGTTCTTC
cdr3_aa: CASSPFLLASEQFF

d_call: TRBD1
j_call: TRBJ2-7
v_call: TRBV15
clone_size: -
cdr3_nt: TGTGCCACCAGCAGACCAAAGGGACAGGGTTCCGTAGCTTCCTTC
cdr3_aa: CATSRPKGQGSVASF

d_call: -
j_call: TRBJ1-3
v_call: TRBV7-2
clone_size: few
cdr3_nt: TGTGCCAGCAGCAACCGACCCGGGACTGCGTCTGGAAACACCATATATTTT
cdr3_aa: CASSNRPGTASGNTIYF

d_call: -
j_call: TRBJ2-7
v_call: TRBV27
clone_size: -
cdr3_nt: TGTGCCAGCAGTTTATCCCCGCCGGGGAACGAGCAGTACTTC
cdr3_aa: CASSLSPPGNEQYF